The clone carrying this TCR beta chain came up once. Antigen: not known. The entry originates in a study of sequential checkpoint blockade in melanoma. Across the study: After both sequences, patients received maintenance nivolumab. TCRbeta immunosequencing was performed on DNA from more than 75 pretreatment melanoma tumor samples. Findings and limits, study-wide: About 30 times likelier clinical benefit followed increased tumor T-cell fraction and clonality.

The repertoire was sequenced with immunoSEQ multiplex PCR; TCRdb's copy has only in-frame clones and lacks some. The sample lists about 12,000 clones; roughly 24% were seen once. Documented treatment: randomized to nivolumab then ipilimumab (arm A) or the reverse (arm B). Patients had received no earlier DNA-damaging chemotherapy. This TCR was recovered from a human donor with melanoma. The specimen was tumor tissue (inferred from file names), collected from a patient given nivolumab and ipilimumab in sequence.

The CDR3 DNA reads TGTGCCAGCAGCTTAGTCCACCGGACTAGCGGGATTAGCTCCTACAATGAGCAGTTCTTC. Translating it yields CASSLVHRTSGISSYNEQFF. This sequence joins TRBV11-3 and TRBJ2-1; 12 bases are a match to TRBD2. CDR1 SGHNT and CDR2 YENEEA come from the germline V gene. The CDR3 is 20 amino acids. The junction had 10 bases not matched to a gene; V was cut back by 1 base and J by 0 bases.